The rows below give T cell receptor beta chains drawn from one sample of a study of neurological immune-mediated disorders. MiXCR, applied by TCRdb to the 5' RACE reads, yields one record per CDR3 protein. The profile shows 45,000 or so distinct CDR3 sequences, 3% of them singletons. The sample was PBMCs. These TCRs come from a woman aged 45 to 65 with multiple sclerosis. The CDR3 runs from the conserved cysteine through the conserved F or W. The D gene is left open where the match is weak. Only some rows state a clone size, as once, few, many or a class for expanded clones.

D gene | J gene | clone size | V gene | CDR3 DNA | CDR3 protein
NA | TRBJ1-1 | many | TRBV12-3/TRBV12-4 | TGTGCCAGCAGTTTAGTGTCCAGGGGTGGTATGAACACTGAAGCTTTCTTT | CASSLVSRGGMNTEAFF
NA | TRBJ2-7 | many | TRBV7-9 | TGTGCCAGCAGCTTTCCGAGACAGGATGAAGTACAAGCCCTACCAAACTACGAGCAGTACTTC | CASSFPRQDEVQALPNYEQYF
NA | TRBJ2-7 | NA | TRBV6-1 | TGTGCCAGCAGTGAAGTACCGCACTTGGGCGCCGAGCAGTACTTC | CASSEVPHLGAEQYF
TRBD2 | TRBJ2-5 | many | TRBV3-1 | TGTGCCAGCAGCCAACGTGCGGTAGCGGGAGGGCGACGCAGGGAGACCCAGTACTTC | CASSQRAVAGGRRRETQYF
TRBD2 | TRBJ2-3 | many | TRBV20-1 | TGCAGTGCTTTGTTATTAGGGCTAGCGGAGGGGCTTAGCACAGATACGCAGTATTTT | CSALLLGLAEGLSTDTQYF
NA | TRBJ2-3 | many | TRBV20-1 | TGCAGTGCTGAGCCCGGGTCGGATACGCAGTATTTT | CSAEPGSDTQYF
TRBD1 | TRBJ2-1 | many | TRBV20-1 | TGCAGTGCTCTTACGACAGGGTCGAGCAATGAGCAGTTCTTC | CSALTTGSSNEQFF
NA | TRBJ1-6 | many | TRBV7-9 | TGTGCCAGCAGCCCACAGGGCGCTTATAATTCACCCCTCCACTTT | CASSPQGAYNSPLHF
TRBD2 | TRBJ2-2 | many | TRBV7-2 | TGTGCCAGCAGCCCGGGACTAGCCTCAATCGGGGAGCTGTTTTTT | CASSPGLASIGELFF
NA | TRBJ1-1 | many | TRBV18 | TGTGCCAGCTCACAACAGATGAACACTGAAGCTTTCTTT | CASSQQMNTEAFF
NA | TRBJ1-4 | NA | TRBV20-1 | TGCAGTGCCAATATCCGAGGTGGGGAAACACTGTTTTTT | CSANIRGGETLFF
TRBD1 | TRBJ1-1 | many | TRBV4-2 | TGTGCCAGCAGCCAACGGACAGGGGGCCTGAACACTGAAGCTTTCTTT | CASSQRTGGLNTEAFF
TRBD2 | TRBJ2-7 | many | TRBV20-1 | TGCAGTGCTGGATCAAGCGGGGCCTCCTACGAGCAGTACTTC | CSAGSSGASYEQYF
TRBD2 | TRBJ2-1 | many | TRBV20-1 | TGCAGTGCTATCCAGCGGGAGGAGTACAATGAGCAGTTCTTC | CSAIQREEYNEQFF
TRBD1 | TRBJ1-1 | many | TRBV5-1 | TGCGCCAGCAGCTTTGTTTTTGGACAGGGAAGTCAAGCTTTCTTT | CASSFVFGQGSQAFF
TRBD2 | TRBJ2-5 | many | TRBV20-1 | TGCAGTGCTCACGGGGGGGCTTTTCAAGAGACCCAGTACTTC | CSAHGGAFQETQYF
TRBD2 | TRBJ2-1 | many | TRBV5-1 | TGCGCCAGCAGCTTGGTCCGTAGCGGGAGTGATAGGTACAATGAGCAGTTCTTC | CASSLVRSGSDRYNEQFF
NA | TRBJ1-1 | many | TRBV29-1 | TGCAGCGTGCAGGGTGGGAACACTGAAGCTTTCTTT | CSVQGGNTEAFF
TRBD1 | TRBJ1-1 | many | TRBV28 | TGTGCCAGCAGTTTCTCGACAGGGATGAACACTGAAGCTTTCTTT | CASSFSTGMNTEAFF
NA | TRBJ1-5 | many | TRBV7-6 | TGTGCCAGCAGCTTATGGGAGGGCAATCAGCCCCAGCATTTT | CASSLWEGNQPQHF
NA | TRBJ2-3 | many | TRBV12-3/TRBV12-4 | TGTGCCAGCTGTAGGGTAGCGTTCACAGATACGCAGTATTTT | CASCRVAFTDTQYF
TRBD2 | TRBJ2-2 | many | TRBV11-2 | TGTGCCAGCAGCTTTGCGACTAGCGATACCGGGGAGCTGTTTTTT | CASSFATSDTGELFF
NA | TRBJ2-5 | many | TRBV20-1 | TGCAGTGCAGGACACGATTTAAAAGAGACCCAGTACTTC | CSAGHDLKETQYF
NA | TRBJ2-2 | many | TRBV5-6 | TGTGCCAGCAGCTTACAGGGCCCCGGGGAGCTGTTTTTT | CASSLQGPGELFF
TRBD1 | TRBJ1-2 | many | TRBV7-2 | TGTGCCAGCAGTTTACAGGGGGCCAGCTATGGCTACACCTTC | CASSLQGASYGYTF
NA | TRBJ1-1 | NA | TRBV10-3 | TGTGCCATCAGTGGGGGCGCAGGGAACACTGAAGCTTTCTTT | CAISGGAGNTEAFF
TRBD1 | TRBJ2-5 | many | TRBV12-3/TRBV12-4 | TGTGCCAGCAGTTTAAGTTTTCAGGGGGCAGGAGAGACCCAGTACTTC | CASSLSFQGAGETQYF
NA | TRBJ1-4 | many | TRBV20-1 | TGCAGTGCTAGAAAACCGGGGGGTAATGAAAAACTGTTTTTT | CSARKPGGNEKLFF
TRBD1 | TRBJ1-5 | many | TRBV6-2/TRBV6-3 | TGTGCCAGCAGACTCACAGGGGGCAATCAGCCCCAGCATTTT | CASRLTGGNQPQHF
NA | TRBJ1-3 | many | TRBV3-1 | TGTGCCAGCAGTCTCGACAGAATGCCTGGAAACACCATATATTTT | CASSLDRMPGNTIYF
TRBD2 | TRBJ2-2 | NA | TRBV29-1 | TGCAGCGCGGGGGGGGCGAACACCGGGGAGCTGTTTTTT | CSAGGANTGELFF
TRBD1 | TRBJ1-2 | many | TRBV9 | TGTGCCAGCAGCGTTGAATGGACAGGGAGTACCTATGGCTACACCTTC | CASSVEWTGSTYGYTF
TRBD2 | TRBJ2-1 | many | TRBV5-1 | TGCGCCAGCCGATGGGGGCTAGCGGGCTCCTACAATGAGCAGTTCTTC | CASRWGLAGSYNEQFF
NA | TRBJ2-7 | many | TRBV3-1 | TGTGCCAGCAGCCCCCGTGGGACGGGCCAGTCCGAGCAGTACTTC | CASSPRGTGQSEQYF
TRBD2 | TRBJ2-3 | many | TRBV5-1 | TGCGCCAGCAGCTTGGTAAAGGCGGGAGGCACAGATACGCAGTATTTT | CASSLVKAGGTDTQYF
NA | TRBJ1-1 | many | TRBV20-1 | TGCAGTGCTCTTCCGGGACAAGGGAACACTGAAGCTTTCTTT | CSALPGQGNTEAFF
NA | TRBJ2-3 | few | TRBV7-8 | TGTGCCAGCAGCTTAGGCGGCAGGAACTCACAAGATACGCAGTATTTT | CASSLGGRNSQDTQYF
TRBD2 | TRBJ2-1 | many | TRBV7-3 | TGTGCCAGCAGCTTAGTCGGCGGGAGACATGAGCAGTTCTTC | CASSLVGGRHEQFF
TRBD2 | TRBJ2-2 | many | TRBV7-7 | TGTGCTAGCAGCTCCGGGACTAGCGGGATAAACACCGGGGAGCTGTTTTTT | CASSSGTSGINTGELFF
NA | TRBJ2-1 | many | TRBV5-1 | TGCGCCACCGGCTACCGGGGACCGAGCGATGAGCAGTTCTTC | CATGYRGPSDEQFF
NA | TRBJ1-1 | many | TRBV7-8 | TGTGCCAGCAGCTTAATACAGGGAGGGTACACTGAAGCTTTCTTT | CASSLIQGGYTEAFF
TRBD2 | TRBJ2-6 | many | TRBV5-1 | TGCGCCAGCAGCTCACTAGCGGGAGGGACGGGGGCCAACGTCCTGACTTTC | CASSSLAGGTGANVLTF
NA | TRBJ2-7 | many | TRBV20-1 | TGCAGTGCTAGGGAAACCGGGTTCTCAAGCCGGGAGCAGTACTTC | CSARETGFSSREQYF
NA | TRBJ2-7 | many | TRBV7-9 | TGTGCCAGCAGCTTATCACCAGGGATGGGATACGAGCAGTACTTC | CASSLSPGMGYEQYF
NA | TRBJ1-1 | many | TRBV7-2 | TGTGCCAGCAGCTCACGGACTGACTTGTTCTTT | CASSSRTDLFF
NA | TRBJ2-2 | many | TRBV10-2 | TGCGCCAGCAGTGAGGTTGGAGGGGACACCGGGGAGCTGTTTTTT | CASSEVGGDTGELFF